One T cell receptor (beta chain) is described in this entry. As processed by the authors: Estimated nucleated cell counts came from reference gene primer amplification. This table comes from immunoSEQ multiplex PCR, and its TCRdb copy is limited to in-frame clones, with some not included. V and J calls and clone size come straight from that table; D and trimming were deduced from the DNA. Among some 190,000 clones listed, approximately 86% were seen once. The data are from a study of blood T cell repertoires in COVID-19. Patients at the Seattle site were enrolled during active infection and followed longitudinally. The CDR3 is 11 residues long. Trimming took 4 bases from V and 5 from J, leaving 6 bases between them. Germline assignment: CDR1 SGHAT and CDR2 FQNNGV.

Sequences were obtained from peripheral blood. This TCR was sampled from a man older than 75 with COVID-19, enrolled during active disease. The V gene is TRBV11-2, the J gene TRBJ2-7; the D is unclear. The CDR3 here is CASSSVDEQYF. The CDR3 coding sequence is TGTGCCAGCAGCTCAGTGGACGAGCAGTACTTC. The entire variable domain, with the rest obtained from reference TRBV11-2 and TRBJ2-7, is as follows: EAGVAQSPRYKIIEKRQSVAFWCNPISGHATLYWYQQILGQGPKLLIQFQNNGVVDDSQLPKDRFSAERLKGVDSTLKIQPAKLEDSAVYLCASSSVDEQYFGPGTRLTVT.